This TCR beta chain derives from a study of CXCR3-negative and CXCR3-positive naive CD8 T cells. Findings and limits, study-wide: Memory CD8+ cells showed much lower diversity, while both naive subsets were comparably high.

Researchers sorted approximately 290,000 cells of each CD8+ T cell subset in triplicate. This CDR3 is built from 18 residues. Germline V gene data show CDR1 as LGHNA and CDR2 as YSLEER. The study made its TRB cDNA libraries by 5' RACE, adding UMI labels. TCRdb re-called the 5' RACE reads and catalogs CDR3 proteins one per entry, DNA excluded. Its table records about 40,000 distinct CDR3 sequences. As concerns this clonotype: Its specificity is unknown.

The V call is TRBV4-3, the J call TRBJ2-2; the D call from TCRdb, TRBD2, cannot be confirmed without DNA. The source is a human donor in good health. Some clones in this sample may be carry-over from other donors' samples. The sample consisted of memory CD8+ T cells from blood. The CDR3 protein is CASSLQLAGARNTGELFF.